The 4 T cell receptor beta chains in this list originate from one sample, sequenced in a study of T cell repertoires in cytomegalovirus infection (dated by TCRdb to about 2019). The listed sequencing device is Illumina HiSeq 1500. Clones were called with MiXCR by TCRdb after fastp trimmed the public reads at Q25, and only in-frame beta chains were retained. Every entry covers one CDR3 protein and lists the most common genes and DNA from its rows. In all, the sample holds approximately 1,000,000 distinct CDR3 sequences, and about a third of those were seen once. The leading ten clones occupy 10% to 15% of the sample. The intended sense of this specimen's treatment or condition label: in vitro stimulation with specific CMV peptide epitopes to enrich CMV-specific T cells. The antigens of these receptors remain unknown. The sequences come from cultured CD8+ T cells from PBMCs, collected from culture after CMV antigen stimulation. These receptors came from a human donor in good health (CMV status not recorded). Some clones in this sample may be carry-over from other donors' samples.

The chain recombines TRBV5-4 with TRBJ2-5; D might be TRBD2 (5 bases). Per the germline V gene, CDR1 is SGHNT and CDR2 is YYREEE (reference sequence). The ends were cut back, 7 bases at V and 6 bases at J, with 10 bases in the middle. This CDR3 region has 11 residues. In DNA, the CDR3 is TGTGCCAGCCAAGAGGGAAAGACCCAGTACTTC. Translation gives CASQEGKTQYF. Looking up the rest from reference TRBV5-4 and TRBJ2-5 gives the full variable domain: ETGVTQSPTHLIKTRGQQVTLRCSSQSGHNTVSWYQQALGQGPQFIFQYYREEENGRGNFPPRFSGLQFPNYSSELNVNALELDDSALYLCASQEGKTQYFGPGTRLLVL.

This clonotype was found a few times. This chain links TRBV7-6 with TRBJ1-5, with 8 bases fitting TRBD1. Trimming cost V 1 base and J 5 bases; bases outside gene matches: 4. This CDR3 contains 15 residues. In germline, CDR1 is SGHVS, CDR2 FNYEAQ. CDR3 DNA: TGTGCCAGCAGCTTAGGACAGGGGATGTATCAGCCCCAGCATTTT. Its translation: CASSLGQGMYQPQHF. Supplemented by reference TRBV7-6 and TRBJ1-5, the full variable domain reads GAGVSQSPRYKVTKRGQDVALRCDPISGHVSLYWYRQALGQGPEFLTYFNYEAQQDKSGLPNDRFSAERPEGSISTLTIQRTEQRDSAMYRCASSLGQGMYQPQHFGDGTRLSIL.

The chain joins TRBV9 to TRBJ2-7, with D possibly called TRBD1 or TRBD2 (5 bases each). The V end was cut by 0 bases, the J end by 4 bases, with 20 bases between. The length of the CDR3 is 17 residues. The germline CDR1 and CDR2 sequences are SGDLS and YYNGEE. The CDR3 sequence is CASSVAWDPSRVYEQYF. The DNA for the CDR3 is TGTGCCAGCAGCGTAGCTTGGGACCCAAGTCGGGTTTACGAGCAGTACTTC.

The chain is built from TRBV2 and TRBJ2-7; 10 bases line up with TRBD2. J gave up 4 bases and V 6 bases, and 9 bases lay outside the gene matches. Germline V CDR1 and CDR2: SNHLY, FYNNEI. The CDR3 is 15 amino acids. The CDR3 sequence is CASSWNLAGDYEQYV. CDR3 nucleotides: TGTGCCAGCAGCTGGAATCTAGCGGGGGATTACGAGCAGTACGTC.